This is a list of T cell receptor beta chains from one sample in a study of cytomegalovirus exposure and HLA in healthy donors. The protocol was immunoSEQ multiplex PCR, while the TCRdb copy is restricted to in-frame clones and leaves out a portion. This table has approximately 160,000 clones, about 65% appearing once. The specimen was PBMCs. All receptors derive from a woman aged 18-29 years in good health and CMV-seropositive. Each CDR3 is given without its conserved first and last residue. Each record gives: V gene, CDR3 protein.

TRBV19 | ASSVWTSGNTGELF
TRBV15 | ATSPEGASYNEQF
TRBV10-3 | AISGHEQNYGYT
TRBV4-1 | ASSQLAGEDTQY
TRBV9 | ASSLNPGANTGELF
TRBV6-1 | ASRIQGYTEAF
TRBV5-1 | ASSRQGARDGYT
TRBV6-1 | ASRLTGVEQY
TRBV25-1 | ASSAPGISGSYEQY
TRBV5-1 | ASSPSGQGSGYGYT
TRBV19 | ASSIDPYRVNQPQH
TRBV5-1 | ASSLGLAASYEQY
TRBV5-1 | ASSLNRMGGTEAF
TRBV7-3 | ASSSQVNTEAF
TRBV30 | AWSVGTGQIGYT
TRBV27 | ASSRREGLMYEQF